One TCR beta chain is described in this entry. This sample stems from a study of Ad26.COV2.S vaccination and SARS-CoV-2 variants. Described treatment: around 19 received Ad26.COV2.S at low or high dose, single or two shots; roughly five received placebo; per-sample allocation not given. Samples were taken on day 63 after the first vaccine or placebo injection. Immunization relied on an Ad26 vector, which expressed Wuhan-strain SARS-CoV-2 spike. The CDR3 is 16 amino acids. Germline V gene data show CDR1 as LNHNV and CDR2 as YYDKDF (reference sequence). V was clipped by 7 bases and J by 8 bases; unmatched bases: 14. Clones were read by immunoSEQ multiplex PCR, and TCRdb kept only the in-frame ones, dropping some. This repertoire shows around 250,000 clones, 87% found once; its top ten account for roughly 3%.

The rearrangement uses TRBV15 and TRBJ2-2; 9 nucleotides align to TRBD2. The source of this sequence is a person between 18 and 65 years old who received the Ad26.COV2.S COVID-19 vaccine or a placebo. The source was peripheral blood, collected in a trial of Ad26.COV2.S vaccine versus placebo. CDR3 DNA sequence: TGTGCCACCAACACGGGACTAGCAGTTGGGGTTGGGGAGCTGTTTTTT. Its protein product is CATNTGLAVGVGELFF.